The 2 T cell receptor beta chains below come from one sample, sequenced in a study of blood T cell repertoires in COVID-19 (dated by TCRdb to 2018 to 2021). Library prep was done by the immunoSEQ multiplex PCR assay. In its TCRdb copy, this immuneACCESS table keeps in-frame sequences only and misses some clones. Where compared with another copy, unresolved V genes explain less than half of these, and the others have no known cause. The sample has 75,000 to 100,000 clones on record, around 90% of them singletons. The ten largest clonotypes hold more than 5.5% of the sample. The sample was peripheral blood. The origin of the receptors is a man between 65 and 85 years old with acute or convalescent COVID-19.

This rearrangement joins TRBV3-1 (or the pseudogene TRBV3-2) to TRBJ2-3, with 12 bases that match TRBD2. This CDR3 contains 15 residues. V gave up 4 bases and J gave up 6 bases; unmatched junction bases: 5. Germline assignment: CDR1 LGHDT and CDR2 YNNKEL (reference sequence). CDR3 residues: CASSPTSGSTDTQYF. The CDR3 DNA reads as TGTGCCAGCAGCCCGACTAGCGGGAGTACCGATACGCAGTATTTT.

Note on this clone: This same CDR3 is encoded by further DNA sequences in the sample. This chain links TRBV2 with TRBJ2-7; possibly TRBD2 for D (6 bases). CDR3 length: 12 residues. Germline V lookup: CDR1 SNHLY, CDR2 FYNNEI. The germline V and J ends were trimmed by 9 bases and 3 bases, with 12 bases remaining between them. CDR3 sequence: CASTRGGYEQYF. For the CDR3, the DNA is TGTGCCAGTACCCGGGGAGGCTACGAGCAGTACTTC.